This T cell receptor (beta chain) was sequenced in a study of cytomegalovirus exposure and HLA in healthy donors. Study details: Findings of an earlier analysis included around 120 million unique TCR beta sequences from 170 million or so T cells. Study-wide results and limits: Per a later analysis, roughly 17,000 TCR beta sequences showed association with HLA alleles at 0.05 false discovery rate. A list of 164 TCR beta chains associated with cytomegalovirus was given. It was reported that TCR beta sequences correctly inferred the HLA-A and HLA-B alleles for most subjects.

Notes on this clone: The antigen remains unidentified.

Vbeta (60) and Jbeta (13) primers were used in the PCR. Profiling relied on immunoSEQ multiplex PCR, and the TCRdb table lists in-frame clones only, not all of them. In total, the table holds 150,000 or so clones. The CDR3 length is 15 residues. Per the germline V gene, CDR1 is SEHNR and CDR2 is FQNEAQ (reference sequence). Trimming took off 6 bases at V and 1 base at J, with 14 bases between the two ends. The clonotype was recovered from a woman between 45 and 65 years old in good health and CMV-seronegative. Sequencing was performed on PBMCs. This sequence joins TRBV7-9 and TRBJ2-3, with D perhaps TRBD2 (7 bases). The CDR3 DNA sequence: TGTGCCAGCAGTCCCCGGGGGGCTGGCACAGATACGCAGTATTTT. Protein product: CASSPRGAGTDTQYF.